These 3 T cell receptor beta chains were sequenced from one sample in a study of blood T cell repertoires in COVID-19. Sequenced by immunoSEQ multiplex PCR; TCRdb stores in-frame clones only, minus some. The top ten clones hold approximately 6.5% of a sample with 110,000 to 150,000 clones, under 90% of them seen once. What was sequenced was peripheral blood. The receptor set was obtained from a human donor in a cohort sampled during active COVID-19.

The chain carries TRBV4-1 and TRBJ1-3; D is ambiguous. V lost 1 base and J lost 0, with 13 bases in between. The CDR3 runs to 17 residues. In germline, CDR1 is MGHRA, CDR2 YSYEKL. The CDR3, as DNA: TGCGCCAGCAGCCAAGTCGAAGCCAGGTACTCTGGAAACACCATATATTTT. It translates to CASSQVEARYSGNTIYF.

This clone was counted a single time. The DNA for the CDR3 is TGTGCCAGCAGTGACTACACTGAAGCTTTCTTT. Its translation: CASSDYTEAFF. J is TRBJ1-1 and V is TRBV7-9; no clear D. Germline assignment: CDR1 SEHNR and CDR2 FQNEAQ (reference sequence). V lost 6 bases and J 3 bases, leaving 5 bases between the germline ends. The CDR3 consists of 11 residues.

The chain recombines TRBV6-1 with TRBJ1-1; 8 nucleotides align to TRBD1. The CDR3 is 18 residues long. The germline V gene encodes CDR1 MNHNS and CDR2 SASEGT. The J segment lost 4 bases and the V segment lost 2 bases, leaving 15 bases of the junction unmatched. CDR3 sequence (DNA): TGTGCCAGCAGTGAAAATTTGTATGGGACAGGATATTCCACTGAAGCTTTCTTT. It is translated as CASSENLYGTGYSTEAFF.